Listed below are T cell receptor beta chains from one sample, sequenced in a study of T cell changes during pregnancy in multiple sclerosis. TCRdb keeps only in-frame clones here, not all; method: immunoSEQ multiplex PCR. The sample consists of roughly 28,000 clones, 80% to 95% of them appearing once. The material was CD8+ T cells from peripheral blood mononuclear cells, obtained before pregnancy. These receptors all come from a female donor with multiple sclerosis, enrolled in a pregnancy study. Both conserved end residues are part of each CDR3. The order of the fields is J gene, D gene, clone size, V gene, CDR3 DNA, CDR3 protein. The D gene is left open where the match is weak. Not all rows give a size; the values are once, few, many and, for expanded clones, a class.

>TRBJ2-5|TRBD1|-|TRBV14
TGTGCCAGCAGCCACGACAGGGTTTGGGGTAGGGAGACCCAGTACTTC
CASSHDRVWGRETQYF
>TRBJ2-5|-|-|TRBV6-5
TGTGCCAGCAGTTCAGACGGGGGAGGACAAGAGACCCAGTACTTC
CASSSDGGGQETQYF
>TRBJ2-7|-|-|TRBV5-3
TGTGCCAGCAGCCCGGGACTCGGCACCTACGAGCAGTACTTC
CASSPGLGTYEQYF
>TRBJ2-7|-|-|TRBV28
TGTGCCAGCAGTTTCCGGGGGAGAGGAACCTACGAGCAGTACTTC
CASSFRGRGTYEQYF
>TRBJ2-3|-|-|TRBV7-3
TGTGCCAGCAGCTTAGATAGCCCCACAGATACGCAGTATTTT
CASSLDSPTDTQYF
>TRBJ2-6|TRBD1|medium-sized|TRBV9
TGTGCCAGCAGCGGATATCAGGGGGCGGGTGGGGCCAACGTCCTGACTTTC
CASSGYQGAGGANVLTF
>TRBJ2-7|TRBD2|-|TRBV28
TGTGCCAGCAGTTTGGGACTAGCGCACTACGAGCAGTACTTC
CASSLGLAHYEQYF
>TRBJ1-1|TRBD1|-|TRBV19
TGTGCCAGTAGTATTGATGGGACAGGGGACTCGCGAGGGAACACTGAAGCTTTCTTT
CASSIDGTGDSRGNTEAFF
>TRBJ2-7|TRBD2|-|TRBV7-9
TGTGCCAGCAGCCCGGGACTAGCGGGAGTAAGCTACGAGCAGTACTTC
CASSPGLAGVSYEQYF
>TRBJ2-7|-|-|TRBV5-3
TGTGCCAGAAGTGGAGCGTCGACCTACGAGCAGTACTTC
CARSGASTYEQYF
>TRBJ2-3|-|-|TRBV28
TGTGCCAGCAGTTTTCGAGGGACTAGCACAGATACGCAGTATTTT
CASSFRGTSTDTQYF
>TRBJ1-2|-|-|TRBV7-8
TGTGCCAGCAGCGCCGAGCCAGGGGATGATGGCTACACCTTC
CASSAEPGDDGYTF
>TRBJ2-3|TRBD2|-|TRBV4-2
TGTGCCAGCAGCCAAGGCCCTGGGCGGGAGGGCGCAGATACGCAGTATTTT
CASSQGPGREGADTQYF
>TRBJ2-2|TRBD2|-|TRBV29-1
TGCAGCGTCGAAGGGCGGGGGACCGGGGAGCTGTTTTTT
CSVEGRGTGELFF
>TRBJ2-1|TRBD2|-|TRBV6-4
TGTGCCAGCAGTGACTCGACTAGCGGCTACAATGAGCAGTTCTTC
CASSDSTSGYNEQFF
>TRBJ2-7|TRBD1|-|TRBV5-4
TGTGCCAGCAGCTACTCCGGGACAGGGACCTACGAGCAGTACTTC
CASSYSGTGTYEQYF
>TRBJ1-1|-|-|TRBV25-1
TGTGCCAGCAGTGAACAGGGTAACACTGAAGCTTTCTTT
CASSEQGNTEAFF
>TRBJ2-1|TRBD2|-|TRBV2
TGTGCCAGCAGGTCCGGGACTAGCGGACTATACAATGAGCAGTTCTTC
CASRSGTSGLYNEQFF
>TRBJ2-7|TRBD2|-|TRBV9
TGTGCCAGCAGTGGGGGGGGGAGCTCCTACGAGCAGTACTTC
CASSGGGSSYEQYF
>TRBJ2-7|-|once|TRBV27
TGTGCCAGCAGCCTATTGACTAGTCACGAGCAGTACTTC
CASSLLTSHEQYF
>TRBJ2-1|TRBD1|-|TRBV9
TGTGCCAGCAGCGAAACCCCACAGGGGGCTGGCAATGAGCAGTTCTTC
CASSETPQGAGNEQFF
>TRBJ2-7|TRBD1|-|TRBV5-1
TGCGCCAGCAGCCCCCCTCGGGGACAGGGGTCCTACGAGCAGTACTTC
CASSPPRGQGSYEQYF
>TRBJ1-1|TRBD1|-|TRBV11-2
TGTGCCAGCAGCGTAGGGGGCATTGACACTGAAGCTTTCTTT
CASSVGGIDTEAFF
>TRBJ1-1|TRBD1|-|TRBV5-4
TGTGCCAGCAGTCGGAACAGGGGGCGGGACACTGAAGCTTTCTTT
CASSRNRGRDTEAFF
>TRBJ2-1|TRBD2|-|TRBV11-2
TGTGCCAGCAGCTCCGGTAGCGGGACGGATGAGCAGTTCTTC
CASSSGSGTDEQFF
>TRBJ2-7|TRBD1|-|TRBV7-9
TGTGCCAGCAGCCCCTCATGGGACAGGGAGTACGAGCAGTACTTC
CASSPSWDREYEQYF
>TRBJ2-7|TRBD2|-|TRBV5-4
TGTGCCAGCAGCCCAGCGCGGGGGGCCTCCTACGAGCAGTACTTC
CASSPARGASYEQYF
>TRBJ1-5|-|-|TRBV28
TGTGCCAGCAGTTTCTGGGGCAGAGATCAGCCCCAGCATTTT
CASSFWGRDQPQHF
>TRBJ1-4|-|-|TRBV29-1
TGCAGCGTCGGGACAACCGGAGGTGAAAAACTGTTTTTT
CSVGTTGGEKLFF
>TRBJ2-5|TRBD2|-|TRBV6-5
TGTGCCAGCAGTCCCCTAGCGGGAGAGGGTGAGACCCAGTACTTC
CASSPLAGEGETQYF
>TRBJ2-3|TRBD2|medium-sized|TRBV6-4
TGTGCCAGCAGTGACTCTAGCGGGAACACAGATACGCAGTATTTT
CASSDSSGNTDTQYF
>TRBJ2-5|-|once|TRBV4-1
TGCGCCAGCAGCCTCACAGAAGGGGGTAGAGAGACCCAGTACTTC
CASSLTEGGRETQYF
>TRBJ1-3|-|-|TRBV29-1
TGCAGCGTTGTATGGGGGGGTAACTCTGGAAACACCATATATTTT
CSVVWGGNSGNTIYF
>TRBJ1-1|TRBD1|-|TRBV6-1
TGTGCCAGCAGTTTGGGACAGGGAATTCAAGCTTTCTTT
CASSLGQGIQAFF
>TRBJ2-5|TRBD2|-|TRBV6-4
TGTGCCAGCAGTGAGACTAGCGGGAGCTTGAAGACCCAGTACTTC
CASSETSGSLKTQYF
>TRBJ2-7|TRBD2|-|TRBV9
TGTGCCAGCAGCGAGGGCTTTAGCGGGAACTACGAGCAGTACTTC
CASSEGFSGNYEQYF
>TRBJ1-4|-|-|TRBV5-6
TGTGCCAGCAGCTTCGGACAGCAAGCAACTAATGAAAAACTGTTTTTT
CASSFGQQATNEKLFF
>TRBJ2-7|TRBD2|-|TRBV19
TGTGCCAGTAGTGGTACTAGCGGGAGTGTGTACGAGCAGTACTTC
CASSGTSGSVYEQYF
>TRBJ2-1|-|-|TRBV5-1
TGCGCCAGCAGCATCGGGAGCCACGATGAGCAGTTCTTC
CASSIGSHDEQFF
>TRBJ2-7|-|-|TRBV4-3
TGCGCCAGCAGCCAAGATCCCCAGGGGCCCTACGAGCAGTACTTC
CASSQDPQGPYEQYF
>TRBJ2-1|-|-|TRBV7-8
TGTGCCAGCAGCTTCGTAGTATATCGGGAGTACGTCGACAATGAGCAGTTCTTC
CASSFVVYREYVDNEQFF
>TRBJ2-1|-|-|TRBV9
TGTGCCAGCAGCGTAGGGACTACCCACTTCGATGAGCAGTTCTTC
CASSVGTTHFDEQFF
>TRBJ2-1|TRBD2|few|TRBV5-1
TGCGCCAGCAGCTTTAACGGGAGGGCCGGGGATGAGCAGTTCTTC
CASSFNGRAGDEQFF
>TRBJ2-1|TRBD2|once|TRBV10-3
TGTGCCATCAGTGGAACCGGGACTAGCGGGGGGGGGTCCTACAATGAGCAGTTCTTC
CAISGTGTSGGGSYNEQFF
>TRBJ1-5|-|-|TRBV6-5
TGTGCCAGCAGTCCCCTCGGGGGGGATAATCAGCCCCAGCATTTT
CASSPLGGDNQPQHF
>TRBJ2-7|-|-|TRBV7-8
TGTGCCAGCAGCTTAGCAGGGGTGGGCTACGAGCAGTACTTC
CASSLAGVGYEQYF
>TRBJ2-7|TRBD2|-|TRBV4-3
TGCGCCAGCAGCCAAGGGGCTAGCGGGAACTACGAGCAGTACTTC
CASSQGASGNYEQYF
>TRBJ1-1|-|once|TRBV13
TGTGCCAGCAGCCTAGAGAGGGACACTGAAGCTTTCTTT
CASSLERDTEAFF
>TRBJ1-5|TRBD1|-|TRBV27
TGTGCCAGCAGTTTATTTGGGGACAGGGGCCAGCCCCAACATTTT
CASSLFGDRGQPQHF
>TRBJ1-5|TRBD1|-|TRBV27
TGTGCCAGCAGACCCATAGGACAGGGGTGGTTGAGCAATCAGCCCCAGCATTTT
CASRPIGQGWLSNQPQHF
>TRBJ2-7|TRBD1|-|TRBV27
TGTGCCAGCAGCCGGCAGGGGGCCCTATCTTACGAGCAGTACTTC
CASSRQGALSYEQYF
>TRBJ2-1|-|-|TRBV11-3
TGTGCCAGCAGCTTAGTCTCCAGGGCCGGTAACAATGAGCAGTTCTTC
CASSLVSRAGNNEQFF
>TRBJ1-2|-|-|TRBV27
TGTGCCAGCAGTTTAAGAGGGCCTGACTATGGCTACACCTTC
CASSLRGPDYGYTF
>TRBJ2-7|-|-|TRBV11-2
TGTGCCAGCAGCTTAGATTTTGGAGCTGCCGAGCAGTACTTC
CASSLDFGAAEQYF
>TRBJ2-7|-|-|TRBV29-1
TGCAGCGCCGTTGGGGGGGCGAGCTCCTACGAGCAGTACTTC
CSAVGGASSYEQYF
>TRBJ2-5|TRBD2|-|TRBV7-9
TGTGCCAGCAGCCGAGGGCGGGGGAGGGAGACCCAGTACTTC
CASSRGRGRETQYF